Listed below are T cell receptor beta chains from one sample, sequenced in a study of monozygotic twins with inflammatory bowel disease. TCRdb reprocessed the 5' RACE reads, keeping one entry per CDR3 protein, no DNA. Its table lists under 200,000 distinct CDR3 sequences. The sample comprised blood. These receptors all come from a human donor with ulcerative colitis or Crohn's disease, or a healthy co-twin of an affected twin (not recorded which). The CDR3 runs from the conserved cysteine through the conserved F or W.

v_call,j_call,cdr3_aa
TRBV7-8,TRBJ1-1,CATSNQLGQGLSNTEAFF
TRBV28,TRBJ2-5,CASSSGRGFGETQYF
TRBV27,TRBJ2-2,CASSLLPTGELFF
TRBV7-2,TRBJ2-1,CASSSPSYGFSYNEQFF
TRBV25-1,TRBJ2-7,CASSERQPGLRNEQYF
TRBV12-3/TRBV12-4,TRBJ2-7,CASSLARTYEQYF
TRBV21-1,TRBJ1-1,CASRKQGPEHEAFF
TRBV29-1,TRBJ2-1,CSGRTSYNEQFF
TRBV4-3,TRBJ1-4,CASSQGPGQGDEKLFF
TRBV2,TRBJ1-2,CASEKGGNNYGYTF
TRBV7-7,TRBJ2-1,CASSLSVSYNEQFF
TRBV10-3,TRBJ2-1,CAISPLADRYNEQFF
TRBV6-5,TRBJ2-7,CASSYVGINHYEQYF
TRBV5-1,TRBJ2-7,CASSSDSNKKVYEQYF
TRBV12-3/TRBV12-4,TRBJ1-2,CASSTNSGDYGYTF
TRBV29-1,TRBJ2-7,CSANDRASYEQYF
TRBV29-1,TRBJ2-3,CSVELTRADTQYF
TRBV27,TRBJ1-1,CATLSAGMGTEAFF
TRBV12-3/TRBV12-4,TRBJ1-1,CASSPLQLGSTEAFF
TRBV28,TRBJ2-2,CASSLPPNRKFTGELFF
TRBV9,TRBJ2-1,CASSPGGQRGSNEQFF
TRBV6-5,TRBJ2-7,CATTTGRSYEQYF
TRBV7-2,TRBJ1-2,CASSLPGQPNYGYTF
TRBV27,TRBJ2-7,CASSPGTSGRAGFYEQYF
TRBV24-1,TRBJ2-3,CATSARTDTQYF
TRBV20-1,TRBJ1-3,CSASIFSGNTIYF
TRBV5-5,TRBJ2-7,CASSLGDRVSPYEQYF
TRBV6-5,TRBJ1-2,CASSYSIGPSYGYTF
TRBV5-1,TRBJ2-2,CASSLVGNTGELFF
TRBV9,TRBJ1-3,CASSVDQGAGNTIYF
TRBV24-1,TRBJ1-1,CATSGGAENTEAFF
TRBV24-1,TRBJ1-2,CATSVDSSGYTF
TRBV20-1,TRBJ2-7,CRPGGGQSDYEQYF
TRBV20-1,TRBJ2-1,CSATSGSRGEQFF
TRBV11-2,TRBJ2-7,CASSLKAGSSVFSYEQYF
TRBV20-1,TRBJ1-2,CSATDRAGYTF
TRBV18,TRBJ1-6,CASSPPGGQGRLSGNSPLHF
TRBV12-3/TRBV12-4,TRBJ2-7,CASSSGQTEQYF
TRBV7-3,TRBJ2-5,CASSRGEMETQYF
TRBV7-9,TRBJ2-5,CASSLRGLTLQETQYF
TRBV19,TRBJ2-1,CASSIDPAGRSYNEQFF
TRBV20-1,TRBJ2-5,CSAIETSRGYQETQYF
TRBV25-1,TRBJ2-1,CASSDSPRGLAGVYNEQFF
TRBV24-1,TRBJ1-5,CATSDFNQPQHF
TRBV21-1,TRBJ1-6,CASSKTRTDKHDSPLHF
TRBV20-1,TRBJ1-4,CSARPNTEKLFF
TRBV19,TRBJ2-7,CASSMTGSYEQYF
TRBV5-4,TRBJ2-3,CASSFRTGGWDTQYF
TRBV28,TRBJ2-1,CASSLWAKVDEQFF
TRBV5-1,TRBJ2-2,CASSLEGVPGTGELFF
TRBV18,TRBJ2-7,CASSPKDGSSYEQYF
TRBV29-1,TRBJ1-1,CSASRTRGNTEAFF
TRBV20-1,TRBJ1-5,CSAPRQGGGQPQHF
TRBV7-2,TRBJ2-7,CASSLGGGRDRAYEQYF